These 15 T cell receptor beta chains originate from one sample sequenced in a study of blood T cell repertoires in COVID-19. The method was immunoSEQ multiplex PCR; TCRdb's version includes in-frame clones alone and lacks a portion of them. The data hold hundreds of thousands of clones, with 86% observed a single time. Sample: PBMCs or T cells enriched from blood (not recorded which). The receptors shown here come from a middle-aged man who had recovered from COVID-19.

The V and J genes are TRBV19 and TRBJ2-7; tentative D call: TRBD2 (5 bases). Trimming pared 6 bases from V and 3 bases from J, leaving 9 bases between. The CDR3 consists of 12 residues. Per the germline V gene, CDR1 is LNHDA and CDR2 is SQIVND (reference sequence). The CDR3 DNA reads as TGTGCCAGTAGGGGAGTAGACTACGAGCAGTACTTC. It translates to CASRGVDYEQYF.

The chain recombines TRBV29-1 with TRBJ1-4; possibly TRBD1 for D (5 bases). Trimming cost V 4 bases and J 2 bases, with 11 bases left between them. This CDR3 region has 14 residues. Germline V CDR1 and CDR2: SQVTM, ANQGSEA. CDR3 nucleotide sequence: TGCAGCGTTGTGGGGGGAACGACTAATGAAAAACTGTTTTTT. Protein product: CSVVGGTTNEKLFF.

This chain links TRBV5-1 with TRBJ2-3, with D unclear. The CDR3 loop spans 13 amino acids. From germline, CDR1 is SGHRS and CDR2 YFSETQ. V was shortened by 1 base and J by 0 bases, with 3 bases between the two germline ends. The chain's CDR3 is CASSLPSTDTQYF. CDR3 in DNA: TGCGCCAGCAGCTTGCCGAGCACAGATACGCAGTATTTT. Full variable domain (missing parts from reference TRBV5-1 and TRBJ2-3): KAGVTQTPRYLIKTRGQQVTLSCSPISGHRSVSWYQQTPGQGLQFLFEYFSETQRNKGNFPGRFSGRQFSNSRSEMNVSTLELGDSALYLCASSLPSTDTQYFGPGTRLTVL.

V usage is TRBV29-1 and J usage is TRBJ2-7; D is uncertain. Germline V gene data show CDR1 as SQVTM and CDR2 as ANQGSEA. This CDR3 region has 11 residues. V lost 1 base and J lost 4, with 5 bases in between. The CDR3 loop is CSVEGSYEQYF. The CDR3 nucleotides are TGCAGCGTTGAAGGGAGTTACGAGCAGTACTTC.

Only one count was recorded for this clone. Here the CDR3 DNA reads TGTGCCAGCTCTTCGGACAGGGGATTCCAAGAGACCCAGTACTTC. As protein: CASSSDRGFQETQYF. V and J are TRBV18 and TRBJ2-5; 9 bases fit TRBD1. V shed 6 bases, J shed 1 base, and the junction held 6 bases outside the gene matches. CDR3 length equals 15 residues. Germline V lookup: CDR1 KGHSH, CDR2 LQKENI.

CDR3 DNA sequence: TGCGCCAGCAGCTTGGCTCCGGGACAGGTTTATGGCTACACCTTC. This codes for CASSLAPGQVYGYTF. This rearrangement joins TRBV5-1 to TRBJ1-2; TRBD1 aligns across 8 bases. J lost 5 bases, V lost 0 bases, and 6 bases had no gene match. This CDR3 spans 15 amino acids. CDR1 is SGHRS and CDR2 is YFSETQ in the germline V gene. Looking up the rest from reference TRBV5-1 and TRBJ1-2 gives the full variable domain: KAGVTQTPRYLIKTRGQQVTLSCSPISGHRSVSWYQQTPGQGLQFLFEYFSETQRNKGNFPGRFSGRQFSNSRSEMNVSTLELGDSALYLCASSLAPGQVYGYTFGSGTRLTVV.

The gene calls are TRBV18 and TRBJ2-3; 15 nucleotides align to TRBD2. With V trimmed by 4 bases and J by 7 bases, 6 bases remained unmatched. The germline CDR1 and CDR2 sequences are KGHSH and LQKENI. CDR3 length equals 16 residues. In nucleotides, the CDR3 is TGTGCCAGCTCACTCCGGACTAGCGGGGGGGCGAATACGCAGTATTTT. This codes for CASSLRTSGGANTQYF.

V usage is TRBV25-1 and J usage is TRBJ1-1; D is undetermined. From germline, CDR1 is MGHDK and CDR2 SYGVNS. There are 11 residues in the CDR3. V was shortened by 9 bases and J by 11 bases, with 16 bases between the two germline ends. The CDR3 nucleotides are TGTGCCAGTAGAGAGTCGCTCTTCGCTTTCTTT. It translates to CASRESLFAFF.

The V and J genes are TRBV29-1 and TRBJ1-1; the D gene is possibly TRBD1 (6 bases). The V end lost 0 bases, the J end lost 2 bases, and 13 bases lay between the germline ends. This CDR3 is 15 amino acids long. Germline CDR1 and CDR2: SQVTM and ANQGSEA. In nucleotides, the CDR3 is TGCAGCGTTGAAGAGGATCCAGGGGAAAACACTGAAGCTTTCTTT. Translation: CSVEEDPGENTEAFF.

This chain links TRBV7-7 with TRBJ2-7, with 10 bases identical to TRBD2. The CDR3 runs 15 residues. The V gene's germline CDR1 is SSHAT and CDR2 FNYEAQ (reference sequence). After removal of 5 bases from V and 2 bases from J, the junction contained 6 bases not matched to a gene. CDR3 coding DNA: TGTGCCAGCAGCCCAGGACTAGCGGCCACCTACGAGCAGTACTTC. This sequence encodes CASSPGLAATYEQYF.

The chain links TRBV6-5 to TRBJ1-4, with D possibly TRBD1 on 6 matching bases. The CDR3 runs 14 residues. Trimming removed 4 bases at V and 0 bases at J, with 6 bases between. Germline V CDR1 and CDR2: MNHEY, SVGAGI. CDR3 sequence (DNA): TGTGCCAGCAGTTCAGGGGCAACTAATGAAAAACTGTTTTTT. Its translation: CASSSGATNEKLFF.

This chain uses TRBV2 with TRBJ1-5, with TRBD1 matching 7 bases. Trimming cost V 2 bases and J 11 bases; bases outside gene matches: 6. The CDR3 has 13 residues. Germline V gene sequence: CDR1 SNHLY, CDR2 FYNNEI. The CDR3 coding sequence is TGTGCCAGCAGTGAACAGGGGGTTGGGGCCCAGCATTTT. Translation: CASSEQGVGAQHF. The full variable domain, rest sourced from reference TRBV2 and TRBJ1-5, is EPEVTQTPSHQVTQMGQEVILRCVPISNHLYFYWYRQILGQKVEFLVSFYNNEISEKSEIFDDQFSVERPDGSNFTLKIRSTKLEDSAMYFCASSEQGVGAQHFGDGTRLSIL.

The chain has TRBV7-8 and TRBJ1-1; 8 bases match TRBD1. With V trimmed by 5 bases and J by 4 bases, 6 bases remained unmatched. Germline V CDR1 and CDR2: SGHVS, FQNEAQ. This CDR3 contains 14 residues. CDR3 in DNA: TGTGCCAGCAGCACGACAGGGGTCAGCACTGAAGCTTTCTTT. Protein product: CASSTTGVSTEAFF. Complete variable domain (other parts from reference TRBV7-8 and TRBJ1-1): GAGVSQSPRYKVAKRGQDVALRCDPISGHVSLFWYQQALGQGPEFLTYFQNEAQLDKSGLPSDRFFAERPEGSVSTLKIQRTQQEDSAVYLCASSTTGVSTEAFFGQGTRLTVV.

This clone was recorded only once. The chain links TRBV7-2 to TRBJ2-7; no firm D call. The CDR3 sequence is 13 residues long. Trimming took off 1 base at V and 3 bases at J, with 7 bases between the two ends. Looked up from germline, CDR1 is SGHTA and CDR2 is FQGNSA. The CDR3 coding sequence is TGTGCCAGCAGCTTAGGCAGAATCTACGAGCAGTACTTC. Its translation is CASSLGRIYEQYF. The variable domain in full, completed from reference TRBV7-2 and TRBJ2-7, reads GAGVSQSPSNKVTEKGKDVELRCDPISGHTALYWYRQSLGQGLEFLIYFQGNSAPDKSGLPSDRFSAERTGGSVSTLTIQRTQQEDSAVYLCASSLGRIYEQYFGPGTRLTVT.

In its sample, this clone was seen once. The rearrangement uses TRBV13 and TRBJ2-3; D is unclear. V was clipped by 5 bases and J by 5 bases, with 14 bases between them. The CDR3 covers 14 residues. In germline, CDR1 is PRHDT, CDR2 FYEKMQ (reference sequence). The CDR3 here is CASSPGPAGDTQYF. CDR3 DNA sequence: TGTGCCAGCAGCCCCGGCCCCGCAGGAGATACGCAGTATTTT. The entire variable domain, with the rest obtained from reference TRBV13 and TRBJ2-3, is as follows: AAGVIQSPRHLIKEKRETATLKCYPIPRHDTVYWYQQGPGQDPQFLISFYEKMQSDKGSIPDRFSAQQFSDYHSELNMSSLELGDSALYFCASSPGPAGDTQYFGPGTRLTVL.